A single sample is the source of the 18 T cell receptor beta chains below, sequenced in a study of cytomegalovirus exposure and HLA in healthy donors. Use of 60 Vbeta and 13 Jbeta primers characterized the PCR. Repertoires were generated with immunoSEQ multiplex PCR, while TCRdb's copy carries only in-frame clones and drops some. The data contain 40,000 to 55,000 clones, roughly 76% of them singletons. Material: PBMCs. These receptors originate from a man aged 25-45 years in good health and CMV-seronegative.

The rearrangement links TRBV11-3 to TRBJ2-3, with a possible D match to TRBD2 (6 bases). The CDR3 is 16 amino acids. CDR1 and CDR2 from the germline V gene are SGHNT and YENEEA. The V end was cut by 4 bases, the J end by 6 bases, with 20 bases between. The CDR3 bases are TGTGCCAGCAGCTCCGGGCAGGGAGGCGGATACGATACGCAGTATTTT. The encoded protein is CASSSGQGGGYDTQYF.

The chain combines TRBV6-1 with TRBJ2-7; 7 bases align to TRBD1. Germline V gene data show CDR1 as MNHNS and CDR2 as SASEGT. CDR3 length: 14 residues. V trimming: 2 bases; J trimming: 4 bases; junction bases outside the gene matches: 5. The chain's CDR3 is CASSEYGTAYEQYF. CDR3 DNA sequence: TGTGCCAGCAGTGAATACGGGACAGCTTACGAGCAGTACTTC.

The chain links TRBV2 to TRBJ2-2, with TRBD2 matching 8 bases. Germline values: CDR1 SNHLY, CDR2 FYNNEI. V shed 4 bases, J shed 6 bases, and the junction held 7 bases outside the gene matches. The CDR3 consists of 15 residues. The CDR3 here is CASSGIAGRAGELFF. As DNA, the CDR3 is TGTGCCAGCAGTGGGATAGCGGGAAGGGCCGGGGAGCTGTTTTTT.

CDR3 DNA sequence: TGTGCCAGCTCACATAAGCCAGGGAACTCTGGAAACACCATATATTTT. Translating it yields CASSHKPGNSGNTIYF. The chain carries TRBV18 and TRBJ1-3, with D tentatively TRBD1 (5 bases). The CDR3 consists of 16 residues. From germline, CDR1 is KGHSH and CDR2 LQKENI. Trimming removed 4 bases at V and 0 bases at J, with 13 bases between.

CDR3 sequence (DNA): TGTGCCAGCAGCCCCGACAGGGTTGTAGCCGAGCAGTACTTC. Translated: CASSPDRVVAEQYF. This chain connects TRBV11-2 to TRBJ2-7, with TRBD1 matching over 7 bases. J lost 6 bases, V lost 5 bases, and 10 bases had no gene match. Germline V gene data show CDR1 as SGHAT and CDR2 as FQNNGV. CDR3 size: 14 residues.

As DNA, the CDR3 is TGTGCCTGGAGTGTCCCAGGGGGCTTCTATGGCTACACCTTC. Encoded protein: CAWSVPGGFYGYTF. V is TRBV30 and J is TRBJ1-2; 8 bases fit TRBD1. V was pared by 0 bases and J by 4 bases, with 4 bases of the junction left unmatched. The V gene's germline CDR1 is GTSNPN and CDR2 SVGIG (reference sequence). CDR3 length: 14 residues. Combining the CDR3 with reference TRBV30 and TRBJ1-2 gives the whole variable domain SQTIHQWPATLVQPVGSPLSLECTVEGTSNPNLYWYRQAAGRGLQLLFYSVGIGQISSEVPQNLSASRPQDRQFILSSKKLLLSDSGFYLCAWSVPGGFYGYTFGSGTRLTVV.

The chain recombines TRBV6-1 with TRBJ1-4; unclear D gene. Germline CDR1 and CDR2: MNHNS and SASEGT. The ends were cut back, 1 base at V and 8 bases at J, with 8 bases in the middle. CDR3 length: 13 amino acids. The CDR3 bases are TGTGCCAGCAGTGAAGTTGTTAGAGAAAAACTGTTTTTT. Translation: CASSEVVREKLFF.

As DNA, the CDR3 is TGTGCCAGCAGCTTAGTAGGAACAGGGGGAGCTTTCTTT. Translated: CASSLVGTGGAFF. The chain links TRBV7-2 to TRBJ1-1, with 8 positions matching TRBD1. In germline, CDR1 is SGHTA, CDR2 FQGNSA. V lost 1 base to trimming and J lost 10 bases; unmatched junction nucleotides: 5. This CDR3 region has 13 residues.

The chain recombines TRBV6-6 with TRBJ1-1; D gene uncertain. Trimming took off 5 bases at V and 11 bases at J, with 15 bases between the two ends. Germline V gene lookup returns CDR1 MNHNY and CDR2 SVGAGI (reference sequence). The CDR3 sequence is 12 residues long. CDR3: CASSQTVLGAFF. The CDR3 DNA reads as TGTGCCAGCAGTCAGACCGTCCTCGGGGCTTTCTTT.

The rearrangement links TRBV5-1 to TRBJ1-2, with D maybe TRBD1 (6 bases). Germline values: CDR1 SGHRS, CDR2 YFSETQ. This CDR3 is 15 amino acids long. Trimming cost V 7 bases and J 6 bases, with 22 bases left between them. The CDR3 protein is CASDQVGGAIDGYTF. The CDR3 DNA reads as TGCGCCAGCGACCAGGTGGGGGGGGCTATTGATGGCTACACCTTC.

This CDR3 is CASSLVGQGNYGYTF. Written as DNA, the CDR3 is TGTGCCAGCAGCTTAGTGGGACAGGGCAACTATGGCTACACCTTC. The rearrangement links TRBV7-9 to TRBJ1-2; 9 nucleotides align to TRBD1. V lost 1 base, J lost 2 bases, and 2 bases stayed unmatched. The CDR3 runs to 15 residues. Germline values: CDR1 SEHNR, CDR2 FQNEAQ (reference sequence).

This clone was counted a few times. The rearrangement joins TRBV6-1 to TRBJ1-1; 9 bases are shared with TRBD1. CDR3 length: 15 amino acids. V lost 8 bases to trimming and J lost 1 base; unmatched junction nucleotides: 8. Germline CDR1 is MNHNS and CDR2 is SASEGT. The CDR3 spells CASAPSTGGNTEAFF. The CDR3 DNA sequence: TGTGCCAGCGCCCCCTCGACAGGGGGGAACACTGAAGCTTTCTTT.

The chain links TRBV2 to TRBJ1-1, with a tentative D call TRBD1 (5 bases). V lost 5 bases and J 4 bases, leaving 11 bases between the germline ends. CDR1 and CDR2 (germline): SNHLY, FYNNEI. CDR3 length: 13 residues. This chain's CDR3 is CASSLIQATEAFF. In DNA, the CDR3 is TGTGCCAGCAGTCTTATACAGGCCACTGAAGCTTTCTTT.

This clone was observed a few times. This chain connects TRBV6-5 to TRBJ1-2; D might be TRBD1 (5 bases). Looked up from germline, CDR1 is MNHEY and CDR2 is SVGAGI. Trimming shortened V by 0 bases and J by 2 bases, and 13 bases separated the two germline ends. The CDR3 is 16 amino acids. The CDR3 DNA sequence: TGTGCCAGCAGTTACTCGCTAGGGGAATCCAACTATGGCTACACCTTC. Translated: CASSYSLGESNYGYTF.

The chain combines TRBV2 with TRBJ1-1; maybe TRBD1 (5 bases). Germline V gene data show CDR1 as SNHLY and CDR2 as FYNNEI. The V gene lost 6 bases and the J gene lost 1 base, with 12 bases spanning the gap. The CDR3 consists of 14 residues. The DNA of the CDR3 is TGTGCCAGCAGATTAGACAGCCAGAACACTGAAGCTTTCTTT. This gives the protein CASRLDSQNTEAFF.

This clone was counted between two and nine times. V is TRBV11-2 and J is TRBJ2-1, with 11 nucleotides matching TRBD2. The CDR3 spans 15 residues. Germline CDR1 reads SGHAT; CDR2 reads FQNNGV. J gave up 4 bases and V 5 bases, and 4 bases lay outside the gene matches. CDR3 in amino acids: CASSKLAGAYNEQFF. CDR3 in DNA: TGTGCCAGCAGCAAACTAGCGGGAGCTTACAATGAGCAGTTCTTC.

The chain joins TRBV30 to TRBJ1-1; D is possibly TRBD1 (6 bases). This CDR3 region has 12 residues. The V gene lost 5 bases and the J gene lost 6 bases, with 13 bases spanning the gap. CDR1 GTSNPN and CDR2 SVGIG come from the germline V gene (reference sequence). The DNA for the CDR3 is TGTGCCTGGGCGCAGGGGTCGGCTGAAGCTTTCTTT. Protein: CAWAQGSAEAFF.

V usage is TRBV4-1 and J usage is TRBJ1-2; 8 nucleotides line up with TRBD1. This CDR3 is 15 amino acids long. Germline values: CDR1 MGHRA, CDR2 YSYEKL. Trimming took 0 bases from V and 6 from J; bases not matched to a gene: 6. DNA for the CDR3: TGCGCCAGCAGCCAAGATCGGACAGGGAGGAATGGCTACACCTTC. Translating it yields CASSQDRTGRNGYTF.